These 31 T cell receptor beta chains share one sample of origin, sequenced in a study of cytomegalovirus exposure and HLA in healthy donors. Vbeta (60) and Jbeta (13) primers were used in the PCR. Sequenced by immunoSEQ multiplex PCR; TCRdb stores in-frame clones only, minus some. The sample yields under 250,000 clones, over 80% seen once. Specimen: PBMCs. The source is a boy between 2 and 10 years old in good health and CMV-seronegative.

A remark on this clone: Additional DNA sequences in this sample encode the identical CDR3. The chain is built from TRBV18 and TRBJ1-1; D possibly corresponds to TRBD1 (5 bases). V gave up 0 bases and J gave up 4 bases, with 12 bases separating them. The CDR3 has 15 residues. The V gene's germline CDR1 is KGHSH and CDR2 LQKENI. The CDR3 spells CASSPPAGRATEAFF. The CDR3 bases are TGTGCCAGCTCACCACCGGCAGGGAGGGCCACTGAAGCTTTCTTT.

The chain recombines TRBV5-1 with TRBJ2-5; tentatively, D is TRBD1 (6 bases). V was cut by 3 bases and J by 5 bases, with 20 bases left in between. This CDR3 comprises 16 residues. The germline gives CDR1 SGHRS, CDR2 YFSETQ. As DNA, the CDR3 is TGCGCCAGCAGCTCATATATCTACAGGGTGCGGGAGACCCAGTACTTC. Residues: CASSSYIYRVRETQYF. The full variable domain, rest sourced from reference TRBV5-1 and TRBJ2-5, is KAGVTQTPRYLIKTRGQQVTLSCSPISGHRSVSWYQQTPGQGLQFLFEYFSETQRNKGNFPGRFSGRQFSNSRSEMNVSTLELGDSALYLCASSSYIYRVRETQYFGPGTRLLVL.

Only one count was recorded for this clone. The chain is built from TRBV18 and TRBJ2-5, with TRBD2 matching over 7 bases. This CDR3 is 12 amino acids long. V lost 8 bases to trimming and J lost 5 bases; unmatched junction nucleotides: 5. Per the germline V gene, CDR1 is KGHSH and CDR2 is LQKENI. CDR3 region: CASRREEETQYF. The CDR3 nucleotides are TGTGCCAGCCGACGGGAGGAGGAGACCCAGTACTTC. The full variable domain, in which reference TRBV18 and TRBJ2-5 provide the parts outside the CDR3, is NAGVMQNPRHLVRRRGQEARLRCSPMKGHSHVYWYRQLPEEGLKFMVYLQKENIIDESGMPKERFSAEFPKEGPSILRIQQVVRGDSAAYFCASRREEETQYFGPGTRLLVL.

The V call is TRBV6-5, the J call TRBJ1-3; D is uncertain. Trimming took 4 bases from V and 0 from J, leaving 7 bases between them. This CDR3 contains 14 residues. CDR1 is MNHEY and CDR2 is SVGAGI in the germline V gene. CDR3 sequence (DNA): TGTGCCAGCAGTTGGTCCAGCTCTGGAAACACCATATATTTT. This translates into CASSWSSSGNTIYF.

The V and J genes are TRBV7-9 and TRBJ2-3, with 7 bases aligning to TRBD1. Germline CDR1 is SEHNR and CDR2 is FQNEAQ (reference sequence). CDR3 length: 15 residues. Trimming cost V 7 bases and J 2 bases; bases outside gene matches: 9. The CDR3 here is CASTDTGALTDTQYF. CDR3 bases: TGTGCCAGCACCGATACAGGGGCCCTCACAGATACGCAGTATTTT.

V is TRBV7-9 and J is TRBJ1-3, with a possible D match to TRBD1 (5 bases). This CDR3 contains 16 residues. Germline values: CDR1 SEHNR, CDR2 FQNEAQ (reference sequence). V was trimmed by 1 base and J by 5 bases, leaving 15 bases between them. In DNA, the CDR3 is TGTGCCAGCAGCTTAGACGGGACTGAAATCAGAAACACCATATATTTT. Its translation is CASSLDGTEIRNTIYF.

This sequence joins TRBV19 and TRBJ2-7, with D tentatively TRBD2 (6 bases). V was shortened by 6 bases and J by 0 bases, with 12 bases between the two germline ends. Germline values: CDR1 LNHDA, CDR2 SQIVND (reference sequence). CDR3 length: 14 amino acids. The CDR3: CASRGTDSSYEQYF. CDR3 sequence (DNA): TGTGCCAGTAGGGGGACTGACAGCTCCTACGAGCAGTACTTC.

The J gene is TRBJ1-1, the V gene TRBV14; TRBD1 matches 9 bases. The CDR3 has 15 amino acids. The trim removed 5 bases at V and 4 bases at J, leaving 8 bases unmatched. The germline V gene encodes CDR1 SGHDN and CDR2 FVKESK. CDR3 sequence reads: CASSRPGQGVTEAFF. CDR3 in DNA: TGTGCCAGCAGCAGACCGGGACAGGGTGTCACTGAAGCTTTCTTT. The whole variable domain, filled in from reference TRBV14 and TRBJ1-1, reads EAGVTQFPSHSVIEKGQTVTLRCDPISGHDNLYWYRRVMGKEIKFLLHFVKESKQDESGMPNNRFLAERTGGTYSTLKVQPAELEDSGVYFCASSRPGQGVTEAFFGQGTRLTVV.

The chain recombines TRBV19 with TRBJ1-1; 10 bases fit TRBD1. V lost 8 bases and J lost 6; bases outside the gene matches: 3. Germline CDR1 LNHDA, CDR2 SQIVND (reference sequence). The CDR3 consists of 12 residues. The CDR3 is CASRQGAPEAFF. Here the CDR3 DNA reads TGTGCCAGTCGACAGGGGGCCCCTGAAGCTTTCTTT.

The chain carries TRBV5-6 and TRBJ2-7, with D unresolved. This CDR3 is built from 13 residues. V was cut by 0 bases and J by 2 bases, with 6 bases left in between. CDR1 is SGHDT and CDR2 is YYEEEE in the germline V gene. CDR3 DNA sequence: TGTGCCAGCAGCTTGGTAAGCCCCTACGAGCAGTACTTC. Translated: CASSLVSPYEQYF.

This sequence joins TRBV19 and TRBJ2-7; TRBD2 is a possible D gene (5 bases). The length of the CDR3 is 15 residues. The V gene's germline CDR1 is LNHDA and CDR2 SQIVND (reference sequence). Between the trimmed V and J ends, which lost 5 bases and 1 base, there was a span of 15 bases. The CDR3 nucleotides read TGTGCCAGTAGTTCCGGAGAGGGTGGATCCTACGAGCAGTACTTC. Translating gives CASSSGEGGSYEQYF.

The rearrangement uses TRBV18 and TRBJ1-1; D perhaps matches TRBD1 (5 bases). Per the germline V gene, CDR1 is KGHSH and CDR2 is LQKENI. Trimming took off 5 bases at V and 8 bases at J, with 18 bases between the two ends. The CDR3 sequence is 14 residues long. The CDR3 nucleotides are TGTGCCAGCTCAGATGCACGTGGGGCCGGGGAAGCTTTCTTT. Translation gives CASSDARGAGEAFF. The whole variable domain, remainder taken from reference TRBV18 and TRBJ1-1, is NAGVMQNPRHLVRRRGQEARLRCSPMKGHSHVYWYRQLPEEGLKFMVYLQKENIIDESGMPKERFSAEFPKEGPSILRIQQVVRGDSAAYFCASSDARGAGEAFFGQGTRLTVV.

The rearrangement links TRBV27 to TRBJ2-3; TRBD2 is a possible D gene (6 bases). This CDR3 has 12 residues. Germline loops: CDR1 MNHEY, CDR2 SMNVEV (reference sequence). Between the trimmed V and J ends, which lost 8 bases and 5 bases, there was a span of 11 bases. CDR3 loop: CASRRGGDTQYF. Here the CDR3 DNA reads TGTGCCAGCCGACGGGGAGGAGATACGCAGTATTTT.

CDR3 region: CAWSVRGFDEQYF. The DNA for the CDR3 is TGTGCCTGGAGTGTACGGGGGTTCGACGAGCAGTACTTC. V is TRBV30 and J is TRBJ2-7; D is perhaps TRBD2 (6 bases). The CDR3 loop spans 13 amino acids. V shed 0 bases and J shed 5 bases, with 11 bases lying between them. Germline CDR1 reads GTSNPN; CDR2 reads SVGIG (reference sequence).

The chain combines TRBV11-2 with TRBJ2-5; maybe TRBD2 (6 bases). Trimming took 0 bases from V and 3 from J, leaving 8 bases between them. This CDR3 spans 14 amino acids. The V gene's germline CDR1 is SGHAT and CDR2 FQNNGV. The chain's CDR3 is CASSLDPGEETQYF. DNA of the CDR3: TGTGCCAGCAGCTTAGACCCGGGGGAAGAGACCCAGTACTTC.

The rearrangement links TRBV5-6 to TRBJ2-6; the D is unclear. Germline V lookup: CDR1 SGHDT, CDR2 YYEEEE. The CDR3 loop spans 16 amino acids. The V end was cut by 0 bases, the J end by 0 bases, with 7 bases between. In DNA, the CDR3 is TGTGCCAGCAGCTTGGATCCATTCTCTGGGGCCAACGTCCTGACTTTC. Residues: CASSLDPFSGANVLTF.

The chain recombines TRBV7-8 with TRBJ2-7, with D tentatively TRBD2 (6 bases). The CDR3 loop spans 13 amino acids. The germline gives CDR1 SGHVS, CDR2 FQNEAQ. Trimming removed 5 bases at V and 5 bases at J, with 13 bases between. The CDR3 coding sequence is TGTGCCAGCAGCCTCGCAGGGAGGAACGAGCAGTACTTC. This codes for CASSLAGRNEQYF.

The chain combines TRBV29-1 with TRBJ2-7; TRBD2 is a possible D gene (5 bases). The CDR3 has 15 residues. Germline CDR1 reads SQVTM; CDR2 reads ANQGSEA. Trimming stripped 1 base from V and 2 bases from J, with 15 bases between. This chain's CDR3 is CSVEGGRSHPYEQYF. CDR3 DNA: TGCAGCGTTGAAGGAGGGCGGAGCCACCCCTACGAGCAGTACTTC.

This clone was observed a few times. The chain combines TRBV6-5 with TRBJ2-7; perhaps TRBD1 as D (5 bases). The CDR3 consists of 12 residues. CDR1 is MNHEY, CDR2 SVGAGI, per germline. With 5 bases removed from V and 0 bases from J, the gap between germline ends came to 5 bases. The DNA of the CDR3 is TGTGCCAGCAGTGGGGCCTCCTACGAGCAGTACTTC. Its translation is CASSGASYEQYF.

The CDR3 region is CASSLGGESQETQYF. CDR3 bases: TGTGCCAGCAGTTTAGGGGGGGAGTCCCAAGAGACCCAGTACTTC. V gene TRBV27 combines with J gene TRBJ2-5; 7 nucleotides align to TRBD2. Trimming removed 2 bases from V and 1 base from J; junction bases left unmatched: 4. Germline CDR1 reads MNHEY; CDR2 reads SMNVEV (reference sequence). The CDR3 loop spans 15 amino acids.

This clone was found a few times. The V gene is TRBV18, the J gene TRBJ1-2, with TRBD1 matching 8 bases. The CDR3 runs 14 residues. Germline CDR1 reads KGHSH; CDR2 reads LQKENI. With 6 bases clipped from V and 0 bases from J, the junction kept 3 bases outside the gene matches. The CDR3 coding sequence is TGTGCCAGCTCTCCAGGGGGCTCTAACTATGGCTACACCTTC. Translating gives CASSPGGSNYGYTF.

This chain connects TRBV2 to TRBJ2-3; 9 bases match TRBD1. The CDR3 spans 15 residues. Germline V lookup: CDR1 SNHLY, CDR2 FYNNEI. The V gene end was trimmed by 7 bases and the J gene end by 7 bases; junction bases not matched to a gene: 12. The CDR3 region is CASTPGQGRGNTQYF. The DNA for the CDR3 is TGTGCCAGCACCCCGGGACAGGGAAGGGGGAATACGCAGTATTTT.

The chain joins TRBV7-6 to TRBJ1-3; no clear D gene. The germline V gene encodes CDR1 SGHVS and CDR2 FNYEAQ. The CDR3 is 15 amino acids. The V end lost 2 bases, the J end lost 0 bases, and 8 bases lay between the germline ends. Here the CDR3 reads CASSLLAHSGNTIYF. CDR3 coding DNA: TGTGCCAGCAGCTTACTGGCCCACTCTGGAAACACCATATATTTT.

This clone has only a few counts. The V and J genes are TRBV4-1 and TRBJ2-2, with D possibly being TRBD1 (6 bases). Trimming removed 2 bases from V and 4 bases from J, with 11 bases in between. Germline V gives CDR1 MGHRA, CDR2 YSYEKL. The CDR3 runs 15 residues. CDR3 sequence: CASSQSDSVTGELFF. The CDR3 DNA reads TGCGCCAGCAGCCAATCGGACAGCGTCACCGGGGAGCTGTTTTTT.

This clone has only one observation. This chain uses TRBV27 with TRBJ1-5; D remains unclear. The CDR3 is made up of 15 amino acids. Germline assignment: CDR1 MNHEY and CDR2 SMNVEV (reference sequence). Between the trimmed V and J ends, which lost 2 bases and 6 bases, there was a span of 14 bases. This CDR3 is CASSLGAGISQPQHF. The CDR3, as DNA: TGTGCCAGCAGTTTAGGCGCGGGGATAAGTCAGCCCCAGCATTTT.

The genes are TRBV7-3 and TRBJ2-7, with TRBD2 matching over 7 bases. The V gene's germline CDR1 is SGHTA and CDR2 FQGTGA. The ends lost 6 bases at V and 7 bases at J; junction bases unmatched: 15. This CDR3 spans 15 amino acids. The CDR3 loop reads CASSSTPGPAGEQYF. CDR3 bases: TGTGCCAGCAGTTCTACACCGGGACCAGCGGGGGAGCAGTACTTC. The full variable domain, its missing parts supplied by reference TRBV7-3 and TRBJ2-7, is GAGVSQTPSNKVTEKGKYVELRCDPISGHTALYWYRQSLGQGPEFLIYFQGTGAADDSGLPNDRFFAVRPEGSVSTLKIQRTERGDSAVYLCASSSTPGPAGEQYFGPGTRLTVT.

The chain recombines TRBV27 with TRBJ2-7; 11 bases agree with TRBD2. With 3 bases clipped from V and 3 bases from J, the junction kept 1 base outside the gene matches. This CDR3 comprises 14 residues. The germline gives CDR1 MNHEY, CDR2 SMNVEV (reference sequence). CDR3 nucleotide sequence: TGTGCCAGCAGTTTTACTAGCGGGAGCTACGAGCAGTACTTC. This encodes CASSFTSGSYEQYF.

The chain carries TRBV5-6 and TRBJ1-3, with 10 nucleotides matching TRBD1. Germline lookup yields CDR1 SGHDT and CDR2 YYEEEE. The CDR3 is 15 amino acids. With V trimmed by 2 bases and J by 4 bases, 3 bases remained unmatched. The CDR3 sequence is CASSFGTGDGNTIYF. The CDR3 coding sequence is TGTGCCAGCAGCTTCGGGACAGGGGACGGAAACACCATATATTTT. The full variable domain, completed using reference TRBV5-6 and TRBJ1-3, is DAGVTQSPTHLIKTRGQQVTLRCSPKSGHDTVSWYQQALGQGPQFIFQYYEEEERQRGNFPDRFSGHQFPNYSSELNVNALLLGDSALYLCASSFGTGDGNTIYFGEGSWLTVV.

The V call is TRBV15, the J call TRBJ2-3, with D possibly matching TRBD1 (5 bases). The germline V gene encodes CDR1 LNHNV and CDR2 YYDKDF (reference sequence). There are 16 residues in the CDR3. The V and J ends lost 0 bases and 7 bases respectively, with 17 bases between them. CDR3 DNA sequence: TGTGCCACCAGCAGAGATCAGGGCCGAGGTGAGCATACGCAGTATTTT. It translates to CATSRDQGRGEHTQYF.

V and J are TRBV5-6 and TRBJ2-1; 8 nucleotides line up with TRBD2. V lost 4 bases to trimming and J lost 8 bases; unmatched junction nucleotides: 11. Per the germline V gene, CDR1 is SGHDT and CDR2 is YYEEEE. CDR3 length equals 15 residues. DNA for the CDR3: TGTGCCAGCAGCCCGGGACTAGGGACCTCAGATGAGCAGTTCTTC. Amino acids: CASSPGLGTSDEQFF.

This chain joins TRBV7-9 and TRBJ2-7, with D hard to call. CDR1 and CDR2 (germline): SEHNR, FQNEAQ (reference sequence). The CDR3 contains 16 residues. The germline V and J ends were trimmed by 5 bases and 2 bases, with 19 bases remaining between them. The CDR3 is CASSPITPSEPYEQYF. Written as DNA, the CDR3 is TGTGCCAGCAGCCCAATCACCCCTTCGGAGCCCTACGAGCAGTACTTC. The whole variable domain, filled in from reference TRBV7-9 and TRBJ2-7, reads DTGVSQNPRHKITKRGQNVTFRCDPISEHNRLYWYRQTLGQGPEFLTYFQNEAQLEKSRLLSDRFSAERPKGSFSTLEIQRTEQGDSAMYLCASSPITPSEPYEQYFGPGTRLTVT.